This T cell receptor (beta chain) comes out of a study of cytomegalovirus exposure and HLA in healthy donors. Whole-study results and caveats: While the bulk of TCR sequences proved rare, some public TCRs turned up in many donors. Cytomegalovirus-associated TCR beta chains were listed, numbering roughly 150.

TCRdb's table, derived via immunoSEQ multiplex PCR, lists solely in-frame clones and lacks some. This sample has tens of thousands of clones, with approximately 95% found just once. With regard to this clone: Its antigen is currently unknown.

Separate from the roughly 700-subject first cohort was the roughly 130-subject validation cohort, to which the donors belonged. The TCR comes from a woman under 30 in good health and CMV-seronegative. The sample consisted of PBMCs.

The CDR3 nucleotides read TGTGCCAGTAGTATACGGCTAGCGGGGGCTACGAACACCGGGGAGCTGTTTTTT. Its translation: CASSIRLAGATNTGELFF. V and J are TRBV19 and TRBJ2-2; 10 bases fit TRBD2. Germline CDR1 is LNHDA and CDR2 is SQIVND (reference sequence). CDR3 length equals 18 residues. Losses at the gene ends were 2 bases for V and 0 bases for J; bases not matched to a gene: 6.